This note documents a single TCR beta chain sequence. This sample is drawn from a study of CD8 T cells in ankylosing spondylitis. 5'-RACE, quantitative and with molecular barcodes, yielded the TCR beta libraries. TCRdb recomputed calls from the 5' RACE reads with MiXCR, one row per CDR3 protein. The data contain about 36,000 distinct CDR3 sequences, roughly 13% of them singletons. CDR1 is SEHNR and CDR2 is FQNEAQ in the germline V gene (reference sequence). The CDR3 totals 15 residues. V was pared by 5 bases and J by 3 bases, with 9 bases of the junction left unmatched. The chain recombines TRBV7-9 with TRBJ2-7; TRBD1 aligns across 8 bases. The source is a male donor with ankylosing spondylitis. Sequencing was done on a sample of synovial fluid, either unsorted or a sorted T cell fraction (not recorded which). CDR3 residues: CASSPLRTGIYEQYF. CDR3 DNA sequence: TGTGCCAGCAGCCCCCTCCGGACAGGGATCTACGAGCAGTACTTC.